This TCR beta chain derives from a study of T cells after yellow fever vaccination. Findings of the study overall: The study found a weaker secondary response that peaked faster, day 5 versus 15. The CD4 compartment and the CD8 compartment contained a small share of clonotypes in common. In FACS-sorted repertoires, abundant clonotypes from the bulk population could appear as contaminants.

TCR cDNA, made by 5'RACE template switching, carried an added universal primer site and UMIs. TCRdb analysed the 5' RACE reads with MiXCR anew, one entry per CDR3 protein. The sample carries 510,000 or so distinct CDR3 sequences, about 19% recorded once. The CDR3 consists of 13 residues. Germline-derived CDR1 and CDR2 are LGHDT and YNNKEL (reference sequence). The trim removed 7 bases at V and 4 bases at J, leaving 7 bases unmatched. On this clonotype itself: Its target is not known.

The sequences come from PBMCs, collected 15 days after the yellow fever booster vaccination. The source is a man in his thirties or forties who received the YFV17D yellow fever vaccine. This chain links TRBV3-1 with TRBJ2-7; 7 bases fit TRBD2. The CDR3 region has the DNA TGTGCCAGCACCCTCAGCGGGGCTTACGAGCAGTACTTC. Protein: CASTLSGAYEQYF.